These 18 T cell receptor beta chains came from one sample sequenced in a study of OX40 agonist ivuxolimab in advanced cancers. Measured with immunoSEQ multiplex PCR; TCRdb has only the in-frame clones, and not every one. The data show around 65,000 clones, with about 92% seen just once and 13% held by the top ten. The material sequenced was CD4+ or CD8+ T cells sorted from blood, taken in a trial of the OX40 agonist ivuxolimab. Receptors originate from an adult with an advanced solid tumor such as melanoma, head and neck, liver or kidney cancer.

The gene calls are TRBV27 and TRBJ2-7; D might be TRBD1 (5 bases). The ends were cut back, 5 bases at V and 0 bases at J, with 11 bases in the middle. Germline CDR1 and CDR2: MNHEY and SMNVEV (reference sequence). The CDR3 has 14 residues. This CDR3 reads CASSRGQLSYEQYF. The CDR3, as DNA: TGTGCCAGCAGTCGTGGACAACTCTCCTACGAGCAGTACTTC.

This clone was detected once. The V call is TRBV2, the J call TRBJ1-3; 8 nucleotides line up with TRBD1. Germline V lookup: CDR1 SNHLY, CDR2 FYNNEI. This CDR3 has 15 amino acids. V was clipped by 5 bases and J by 0 bases; unmatched bases: 3. CDR3: CASSTGTGSGNTIYF. The CDR3 nucleotides read TGTGCCAGCAGTACCGGGACAGGCTCTGGAAACACCATATATTTT.

This sequence joins TRBV27 and TRBJ2-7; either TRBD1 or TRBD2 may fit D (5 bases each). Per germline, CDR1 MNHEY and CDR2 SMNVEV (reference sequence). The CDR3 totals 13 residues. The V end lost 6 bases, the J end lost 2 bases, and 11 bases lay between the germline ends. CDR3 sequence: CASRPGTPYEQYF. For the CDR3, the DNA is TGTGCCAGCAGACCCGGGACCCCCTACGAGCAGTACTTC.

The J gene is TRBJ2-5, the V gene TRBV13; a possible D gene is TRBD2 (5 bases). This CDR3 is 15 amino acids long. Deletions cut 5 bases from V and 3 bases from J, with 16 bases between. Per the germline V gene, CDR1 is PRHDT and CDR2 is FYEKMQ (reference sequence). The DNA for the CDR3 is TGTGCCAGCAGCCCCGGATGGAGGTTGGAAGAGACCCAGTACTTC. This sequence encodes CASSPGWRLEETQYF.

This chain links TRBV6-6 with TRBJ2-5; TRBD2 aligns across 7 bases. V shed 2 bases and J 7 bases; nucleotides not matched to a gene: 7. Germline assignment: CDR1 MNHNY and CDR2 SVGAGI (reference sequence). The CDR3 runs to 14 residues. DNA for the CDR3: TGTGCCAGCAGTTACCTACTAGGGAGGGTGACCCAGTACTTC. This translates into CASSYLLGRVTQYF.

In DNA form, the CDR3 reads TGTGCCAGCAGCTTAAGTTCGGTTACCTACAATGAGCAGTTCTTC. Its translation: CASSLSSVTYNEQFF. The V call is TRBV7-9, the J call TRBJ2-1, with D hard to call. Germline CDR1 is SEHNR and CDR2 is FQNEAQ (reference sequence). Trimming stripped 2 bases from V and 2 bases from J, with 10 bases between. This CDR3 is built from 15 residues.

The chain employs TRBV14 and TRBJ1-2; no reliable D call. From germline, CDR1 is SGHDN and CDR2 FVKESK. This CDR3 has 17 amino acids. The V and J ends lost 8 bases and 5 bases respectively, with 27 bases between them. CDR3 protein: CASAPYETNFYLYGYTF. Here the CDR3 DNA reads TGTGCCAGCGCCCCCTACGAGACCAACTTTTATCTATATGGCTACACCTTC.

This clone appeared a few times. This chain joins TRBV5-6 and TRBJ1-5, with 9 bases identical to TRBD1. Germline V gives CDR1 SGHDT, CDR2 YYEEEE. The CDR3 has 16 residues. Losses at the gene ends were 1 base for V and 7 bases for J; bases not matched to a gene: 9. The CDR3 region has the DNA TGTGCCAGCAGCTTGAGGGGACAGGGAATTAGGCAGCCCCAGCATTTT. Its protein product is CASSLRGQGIRQPQHF.

The chain has TRBV9 and TRBJ2-7; a possible D gene is TRBD1 (6 bases). CDR3 size: 13 residues. V was trimmed by 3 bases and J by 6 bases, leaving 13 bases between them. Germline V CDR1 and CDR2: SGDLS, YYNGEE. The CDR3 bases are TGTGCCAGCAGCGAACCCCTCAGGGGCGAGCAGTACTTC. Translation: CASSEPLRGEQYF. The variable domain in full, with the rest retrieved from reference TRBV9 and TRBJ2-7, is DSGVTQTPKHLITATGQRVTLRCSPRSGDLSVYWYQQSLDQGLQFLIQYYNGEERAKGNILERFSAQQFPDLHSELNLSSLELGDSALYFCASSEPLRGEQYFGPGTRLTVT.

V gene TRBV19 combines with J gene TRBJ1-1, with D possibly matching TRBD1 (5 bases). Looked up from germline, CDR1 is LNHDA and CDR2 is SQIVND (reference sequence). This CDR3 has 15 amino acids. With 7 bases removed from V and 6 bases from J, the gap between germline ends came to 21 bases. This CDR3 reads CASTLSSGGLPEAFF. The CDR3, as DNA: TGTGCCAGTACCCTTTCTTCGGGGGGTTTGCCTGAAGCTTTCTTT.

The chain links TRBV7-6 to TRBJ2-1; D uncertain. The length of the CDR3 is 11 residues. The V end was cut by 1 base, the J end by 10 bases, with 5 bases between. Looked up from germline, CDR1 is SGHVS and CDR2 is FNYEAQ. CDR3 DNA sequence: TGTGCCAGCAGCTTAGGATGGGAGCAGTTCTTC. It translates to CASSLGWEQFF. Combining the CDR3 with reference TRBV7-6 and TRBJ2-1 gives the whole variable domain GAGVSQSPRYKVTKRGQDVALRCDPISGHVSLYWYRQALGQGPEFLTYFNYEAQQDKSGLPNDRFSAERPEGSISTLTIQRTEQRDSAMYRCASSLGWEQFFGPGTRLTVL.

The chain carries TRBV2 and TRBJ2-1, with D perhaps matching TRBD1 (6 bases). The CDR3 runs 11 residues. Germline CDR1 is SNHLY and CDR2 is FYNNEI. V lost 1 base to trimming and J lost 14 bases, with 9 bases between them. DNA of the CDR3: TGTGCCAGCAGTGAAGGGACAGTAGAGTTCTTC. It yields the protein CASSEGTVEFF.

The J gene is TRBJ2-7, the V gene TRBV6-1; D is unresolved. Germline CDR1 reads MNHNS; CDR2 reads SASEGT. This CDR3 spans 11 amino acids. Trimming removed 6 bases from V and 7 bases from J, with 10 bases in between. CDR3 sequence (DNA): TGTGCCAGCAGAAACAAGGGTGAGCAGTACTTC. It yields the protein CASRNKGEQYF.

The rearrangement links TRBV4-1 to TRBJ2-5, with D unclear. This CDR3 spans 15 amino acids. The ends were cut back, 0 bases at V and 7 bases at J, with 15 bases in the middle. Germline lookup yields CDR1 MGHRA and CDR2 YSYEKL. The CDR3 region is CASSQDPSSYGTQYF. The CDR3 nucleotides are TGCGCCAGCAGCCAAGATCCTAGTTCGTATGGGACCCAGTACTTC.

CDR3 in amino acids: CASSPNGDEQYF. Written as DNA, the CDR3 is TGTGCCAGCAGTCCGAACGGAGACGAGCAGTACTTC. This rearrangement joins TRBV27 to TRBJ2-7; D is uncertain. This CDR3 comprises 12 residues. Trimming pared 5 bases from V and 5 bases from J, leaving 10 bases between. Germline V gene lookup returns CDR1 MNHEY and CDR2 SMNVEV (reference sequence).

The CDR3 protein is CASSFRGQAYEQYF. CDR3 nucleotides: TGTGCCAGCAGCTTCCGCGGACAGGCATACGAGCAGTACTTC. V gene TRBV5-8 combines with J gene TRBJ2-7; the match to TRBD1 covers 7 bases. Germline CDR1 reads SGHTS; CDR2 reads YDEGEE. There are 14 residues in the CDR3. V gave up 2 bases and J gave up 4 bases; unmatched junction bases: 6.

The chain combines TRBV6-1 with TRBJ2-3; 11 bases line up with TRBD2. J gave up 4 bases and V 1 base, and 1 base lay outside the gene matches. Germline lookup yields CDR1 MNHNS and CDR2 SASEGT. The CDR3 contains 15 residues. The CDR3 sequence: CASSEGLAGSDTQYF. CDR3 sequence (DNA): TGTGCCAGCAGTGAAGGACTAGCGGGATCAGATACGCAGTATTTT.

The rearrangement links TRBV18 to TRBJ2-7; 9 bases are a match to TRBD1. The CDR3 is made up of 17 amino acids. V lost 0 bases, J lost 5 bases, and 11 bases stayed unmatched. Germline assignment: CDR1 KGHSH and CDR2 LQKENI. Here the CDR3 reads CASSPPGQGPLSDEQYF. In DNA, the CDR3 is TGTGCCAGCTCACCACCCGGACAGGGGCCCCTAAGCGACGAGCAGTACTTC.